These 12 T cell receptor beta chains came from one sample sequenced in a study of T cell clonality in common variable immunodeficiency. Clones were read by immunoSEQ multiplex PCR, and TCRdb kept only the in-frame ones, dropping some. The sample includes roughly 42,000 clones, none of them occurring once. The sequenced sample consisted of peripheral blood mononuclear cells. The receptors shown here come from a person aged 18-70 years in good health.

This clone was observed at least ten times. The read stops 3 residues short of the end of the CDR3; the missing end is completed from the germline J gene. The chain has TRBV19 and TRBJ1-1; the D gene is possibly TRBD1 (5 bases). V lost 4 bases, J lost 0 bases, and 6 bases lay in between. The CDR3 covers 13 residues. Germline V lookup: CDR1 LNHDA, CDR2 SQIVND (reference sequence). Here the CDR3 reads CASSRQLNTEAFF. The sequenced part of the CDR3 DNA is TGTGCCAGTAGTAGACAGTTGAACACTGAA.

This clone was recorded at least ten times. The read comes to an end 3 residues before the CDR3 does, leaving the germline J gene to fill in the end. The chain carries TRBV15 and TRBJ2-6; 10 bases are shared with TRBD2. This CDR3 spans 19 amino acids. The trim removed 0 bases at V and 4 bases at J, leaving 9 bases unmatched. Per germline, CDR1 LNHNV and CDR2 YYDKDF (reference sequence). This CDR3 is CATSRESAGGPSGANVLTF. Partial CDR3 DNA: TGTGCCACCAGCAGAGAATCAGCGGGAGGGCCGTCCGGGGCCAACGTC.

As for this clone: The sequence runs out 3 residues before the end of the CDR3; the remainder is reconstructed from the germline J gene. The V gene is TRBV2, the J gene TRBJ1-2; TRBD1 is a possible D gene (6 bases). The germline V and J ends were trimmed by 5 bases and 4 bases, with 26 bases remaining between them. Germline V lookup: CDR1 SNHLY, CDR2 FYNNEI. The CDR3 loop spans 18 amino acids. CDR3 residues: CASSKDGNRVRGSYGYTF. The sequenced CDR3 bases are TGTGCCAGCAGTAAAGACGGGAACAGGGTGAGAGGCTCCTATGGC.

This clone has ten or more counts. The sequenced fragment ends 3 residues before the CDR3 boundary, so the rest is inferred from the germline J gene. The chain employs TRBV30 and TRBJ2-5; D tentatively fits TRBD1 or TRBD2 (6 bases each). Germline V CDR1 and CDR2: GTSNPN, SVGIG (reference sequence). Between the trimmed V and J ends, which lost 5 bases and 4 bases, there was a span of 11 bases. The length of the CDR3 is 12 residues. CDR3 DNA, as far as it was read: TGTGCCTGGGGTGGGGGGCGAGAGACC. Amino acid sequence: CAWGGGRET. The entire CDR3 reads CAWGGGRETQYF.

This clone was seen at least ten times. Read sequence stops 3 residues before the CDR3 end, and the germline J gene provides the missing end. V gene TRBV18 combines with J gene TRBJ2-5; the match to TRBD1 covers 7 bases. V lost 1 base and J lost 5; bases outside the gene matches: 4. This CDR3 is 14 amino acids long. Looked up from germline, CDR1 is KGHSH and CDR2 is LQKENI. CDR3 bases read: TGTGCCAGCTCACCACTAGGGGGCGTTGAGACC. Its protein is CASSPLGGVET. The entire CDR3 reads CASSPLGGVETQYF.

This clone showed up many times. The CDR3 extends 3 residues past the end of the read, so its final part is completed from the germline J gene. The chain joins TRBV7-6 to TRBJ2-1, with D hard to call. V lost 5 bases and J lost 9, with 17 bases in between. The germline V gene has CDR1 SGHVS and CDR2 FNYEAQ. The CDR3 is 14 residues long. CDR3 bases read: TGTGCCAGCAGCCCCCTACAGCAGTATGTTGAG. This encodes CASSPLQQYVE. The full CDR3 protein is CASSPLQQYVEQFF. The variable domain in full, with the rest retrieved from reference TRBV7-6 and TRBJ2-1, is GAGVSQSPRYKVTKRGQDVALRCDPISGHVSLYWYRQALGQGPEFLTYFNYEAQQDKSGLPNDRFSAERPEGSISTLTIQRTEQRDSAMYRCASSPLQQYVEQFFGPGTRLTVL.

This clone has at least ten counts. The CDR3 end falls 3 residues outside the read, so it is completed with the germline J gene. The rearrangement uses TRBV18 and TRBJ2-3; D remains unclear. Germline V lookup: CDR1 KGHSH, CDR2 LQKENI. Between the trimmed V and J ends, which lost 6 bases and 5 bases, there was a span of 9 bases. This CDR3 is 12 amino acids long. CDR3 region: CASSHYIDTQYF. The part of the CDR3 DNA that was read is TGTGCCAGCTCCCACTACATAGATACG.

This clone was seen many times. The read gets to within 3 residues of the CDR3 end, and the germline J gene fills in the rest. This chain joins TRBV6-2 or TRBV6-3 and TRBJ1-3; D not certain. The V and J ends lost 4 bases and 4 bases respectively, with 11 bases between them. The V gene's germline CDR1 is MNHEY and CDR2 SVGEGT. The CDR3 is 14 residues long. CDR3 region: CASSLAEAGNTIYF. Partial CDR3 DNA: TGTGCCAGCAGTTTAGCGGAGGCCGGAAACACC.

The table lists this clone with many counts. The read gets to within 3 residues of the CDR3 end, and the germline J gene fills in the rest. The V and J genes are TRBV5-1 and TRBJ1-2; tentatively, D is TRBD1 (5 bases). The CDR3 contains 13 residues. Germline loops: CDR1 SGHRS, CDR2 YFSETQ. Trimming took off 1 base at V and 7 bases at J, with 11 bases between the two ends. CDR3: CASSLPQGFGYTF. The CDR3 bases that were read are TGCGCCAGCAGCTTGCCCCAGGGTTTTGGC.

This clone turned up a few times. The read is 3 residues too short to cover the CDR3 end, so that end is filled in from the germline J gene. The chain employs TRBV6-2 or TRBV6-3 and TRBJ1-6; weak D call: TRBD1 (5 bases). With 5 bases removed from V and 5 bases from J, the gap between germline ends came to 19 bases. The CDR3 is 17 residues long. Germline V lookup: CDR1 MNHEY, CDR2 SVGEGT. CDR3 DNA, as far as it was read: TGTGCCAGCAGTACTCGGACAATCTTACTGGATAATTCACCC. As protein: CASSTRTILLDNSP. The full CDR3 protein is CASSTRTILLDNSPLHF.

This clone was counted at least ten times. Read data end 3 residues before the CDR3 end; the end is taken from the germline J gene. The chain employs TRBV6-1 and TRBJ2-2; tentatively, D is TRBD2 (5 bases). The CDR3 length is 14 residues. CDR1 MNHNS and CDR2 SASEGT come from the germline V gene. The ends were cut back, 1 base at V and 7 bases at J, with 10 bases in the middle. The CDR3 sequence is CASSEVASGGELFF. The CDR3 bases that were read are TGTGCCAGCAGTGAAGTAGCGAGCGGCGGGGAG.

This clone was seen more than once but under ten times. The DNA ends 3 residues before the CDR3 does, and the rest of the CDR3 is filled in from the germline J gene. The J gene is TRBJ2-1, the V gene TRBV5-4, with D perhaps TRBD1 (5 bases). V was trimmed by 4 bases and J by 6 bases, leaving 8 bases between them. CDR1 and CDR2 from the germline V gene are SGHNT and YYREEE (reference sequence). This CDR3 contains 12 residues. The CDR3 bases that were read are TGTGCCAGCAGCGATAGGGGCAATGAG. Translation gives CASSDRGNE. The CDR3, in full, reads CASSDRGNEQFF.